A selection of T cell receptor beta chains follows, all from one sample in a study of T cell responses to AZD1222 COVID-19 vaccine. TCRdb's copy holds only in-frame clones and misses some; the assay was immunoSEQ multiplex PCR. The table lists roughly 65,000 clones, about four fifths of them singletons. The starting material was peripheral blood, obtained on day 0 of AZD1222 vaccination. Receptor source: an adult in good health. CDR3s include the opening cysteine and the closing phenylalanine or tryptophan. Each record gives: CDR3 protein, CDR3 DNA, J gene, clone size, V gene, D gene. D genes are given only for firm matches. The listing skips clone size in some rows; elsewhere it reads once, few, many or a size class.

CASSRGQGPGEQYF,TGTGCCAGCAGCCGAGGACAGGGTCCGGGCGAGCAGTACTTC,TRBJ2-7,.,TRBV9,TRBD1
CASSLAAGITTNEKLFF,TGTGCCAGCAGCTTAGCTGCGGGGATTACAACTAATGAAAAACTGTTTTTT,TRBJ1-4,.,TRBV7-9,.
CSASYNRARNSPLHF,TGCAGTGCTAGTTACAACAGGGCTCGTAATTCACCCCTCCACTTT,TRBJ1-6,.,TRBV20-1,.
CASQGARGTEAFF,TGTGCCAGCCAGGGGGCCCGGGGGACTGAAGCTTTCTTT,TRBJ1-1,.,TRBV25-1,TRBD1
CAWSVGGSGNTIYF,TGTGCCTGGAGTGTTGGCGGATCTGGAAACACCATATATTTT,TRBJ1-3,.,TRBV30,.
CASSERRAQYF,TGTGCCAGCAGTGAAAGGCGGGCCCAGTACTTC,TRBJ2-5,.,TRBV2,.
CASTPTWAGAYYEQYF,TGCGCCAGCACCCCCACGTGGGCGGGGGCTTACTACGAGCAGTACTTC,TRBJ2-7,.,TRBV4-1,.
CASLNPGRTYEQYF,TGCGCCAGCCTGAACCCGGGGCGGACCTACGAGCAGTACTTC,TRBJ2-7,.,TRBV10-2,.
CASSLAGPAPGNTIYF,TGTGCCAGCAGCTTAGCGGGCCCGGCTCCTGGAAACACCATATATTTT,TRBJ1-3,.,TRBV7-9,.
CASSRTSNEQYF,TGTGCCAGCAGCCGGACGTCGAACGAGCAGTACTTC,TRBJ2-7,few,TRBV3-1/TRBV3-2,.
CASSFWRGTNTEAFF,TGTGCCAGCAGTTTTTGGAGGGGCACGAACACTGAAGCTTTCTTT,TRBJ1-1,once,TRBV7-9,.
CASSQILRGIAGNTIYF,TGCGCCAGCAGCCAAATCCTCCGGGGGATCGCAGGAAACACCATATATTTT,TRBJ1-3,.,TRBV4-1,.
CASSLEASGKGSEQYF,TGTGCCAGCAGCTTAGAAGCGTCGGGGAAAGGCAGCGAGCAGTACTTC,TRBJ2-7,.,TRBV7-8,.
CASSRAGGPAYEQYF,TGTGCCAGCAGCCGGGCGGGGGGGCCGGCCTACGAGCAGTACTTC,TRBJ2-7,.,TRBV7-2,TRBD2
CASRGQGLRNTEAFF,TGTGCCAGTAGAGGGCAGGGACTTCGGAACACTGAAGCTTTCTTT,TRBJ1-1,.,TRBV2,.
CASSEASVWQGESYEQYF,TGTGCCAGCAGTGAAGCTTCCGTATGGCAGGGGGAATCCTACGAGCAGTACTTC,TRBJ2-7,once,TRBV6-1,TRBD1
CASSPGTSGATDTQYF,TGTGCCAGCAGCCCAGGGACTAGCGGGGCCACAGATACGCAGTATTTT,TRBJ2-3,.,TRBV28,TRBD2
CASSQEMGNTGELFF,TGCGCCAGCAGCCAAGAGATGGGGAACACCGGGGAGCTGTTTTTT,TRBJ2-2,.,TRBV4-3,.
CASSTGGGTEAFF,TGCGCCAGCAGTACAGGGGGAGGCACTGAAGCTTTCTTT,TRBJ1-1,.,TRBV5-1,TRBD1
CASSFSASTDTQYF,TGCGCCAGCAGCTTCAGTGCTAGCACAGATACGCAGTATTTT,TRBJ2-3,once,TRBV5-1,.
CASSQEGQAINTGELFF,TGCGCCAGCAGCCAAGAGGGACAGGCCATTAACACCGGGGAGCTGTTTTTT,TRBJ2-2,.,TRBV4-3,TRBD1
CAWKTGDNSPLHF,TGTGCCTGGAAGACAGGGGATAATTCACCCCTCCACTTT,TRBJ1-6,.,TRBV30,TRBD1
CASSQERGGIYNEQFF,TGCGCCAGCAGCCAAGAACGCGGGGGGATCTACAATGAGCAGTTCTTC,TRBJ2-1,.,TRBV4-3,TRBD2
CASVGQSSYNSPLHF,TGTGCATCAGTGGGACAGAGCTCCTATAATTCACCCCTCCACTTT,TRBJ1-6,.,TRBV6-5,TRBD1
CASSEWRAPGNGYTF,TGTGCCAGCAGTGAGTGGAGGGCCCCTGGTAATGGCTACACCTTC,TRBJ1-2,.,TRBV2,.
CASSSSLLAGGLSYNEQFF,TGTGCCAGCAGCTCCTCGTTACTAGCGGGGGGCCTCTCCTACAATGAGCAGTTCTTC,TRBJ2-1,few,TRBV11-3,TRBD2
CASSPRDFYEQYF,TGTGCCAGCAGCCCACGGGACTTCTACGAGCAGTACTTC,TRBJ2-7,.,TRBV7-9,.
CASRSPGQRFYEQYF,TGTGCCAGCAGGAGCCCCGGACAGAGGTTTTACGAGCAGTACTTC,TRBJ2-7,.,TRBV2,.
CASSQDHRGNTEAFF,TGCGCCAGCAGCCAAGACCACAGGGGGAACACTGAAGCTTTCTTT,TRBJ1-1,.,TRBV4-3,TRBD1
CAIGGGNQPQHF,TGTGCCATCGGGGGGGGAAATCAGCCCCAGCATTTT,TRBJ1-5,.,TRBV10-3,.
CASSDSASGGAYYGELFF,TGTGCCAGCAGTGACTCGGCCAGCGGGGGGGCCTACTACGGGGAGCTGTTTTTT,TRBJ2-2,.,TRBV6-4,TRBD2
CASSYGQSQNTEAFF,TGTGCCAGCAGTTACGGACAGAGCCAGAACACTGAAGCTTTCTTT,TRBJ1-1,.,TRBV6-6,.
CASRLTGYEQYF,TGTGCCAGCAGACTTACAGGGTACGAGCAGTACTTC,TRBJ2-7,once,TRBV6-6,.
CALGQGNTGELFF,TGTGCCCTGGGACAGGGAAACACCGGGGAGCTGTTTTTT,TRBJ2-2,.,TRBV7-9,TRBD1
CASSQAGTSGGASRTDTQYF,TGCGCCAGCAGCCAGGCCGGGACTAGCGGGGGGGCGAGTAGGACAGATACGCAGTATTTT,TRBJ2-3,.,TRBV4-1,TRBD2
CASSIIGGSAGNTIYF,TGTGCCAGTAGTATCATCGGAGGGTCCGCTGGAAACACCATATATTTT,TRBJ1-3,.,TRBV19,.
CASSGTVNSPLHF,TGTGCCAGCAGTGGGACAGTTAATTCACCCCTCCACTTT,TRBJ1-6,few,TRBV6-4,.
CASSQRGAWYGYTF,TGTGCCAGCAGCCAACGAGGAGCCTGGTATGGCTACACCTTC,TRBJ1-2,.,TRBV13,.
CASSLLRGGTYEQYF,TGTGCCAGCAGCCTCCTACGCGGGGGAACCTACGAGCAGTACTTC,TRBJ2-7,.,TRBV7-2,TRBD2
CASSLFGRDEKLFF,TGCGCCAGCAGCTTGTTTGGGAGGGACGAAAAACTGTTTTTT,TRBJ1-4,.,TRBV5-1,.
CASSVVMGTNEKLFF,TGTGCCAGCAGTGTCGTGATGGGGACTAATGAAAAACTGTTTTTT,TRBJ1-4,.,TRBV2,.
CASGSNQGAGYGYTF,TGTGCTAGTGGTTCAAACCAGGGGGCGGGCTATGGCTACACCTTC,TRBJ1-2,.,TRBV12-5,TRBD1
CASKSDRVYGYTF,TGTGCCAGCAAATCAGACAGGGTCTATGGCTACACCTTC,TRBJ1-2,.,TRBV6-5,TRBD1
CASSQGGWGTEAFF,TGTGCCAGCAGCCAAGGGGGCTGGGGAACTGAAGCTTTCTTT,TRBJ1-1,.,TRBV3-1/TRBV3-2,.
CASSSIGGGTEAFF,TGTGCCAGCAGCTCGATCGGAGGCGGCACTGAAGCTTTCTTT,TRBJ1-1,.,TRBV19,.
CSASPGSSGEKLFF,TGCAGTGCTAGTCCGGGTAGTTCGGGTGAAAAACTGTTTTTT,TRBJ1-4,.,TRBV20-1,.
CASRGVTNYGYTF,TGTGCCAGCAGGGGGGTTACTAACTATGGCTACACCTTC,TRBJ1-2,few,TRBV27,.
CASSSRQGAINQPQHF,TGTGCCAGCAGTTCTAGACAGGGGGCGATCAATCAGCCCCAGCATTTT,TRBJ1-5,.,TRBV27,TRBD1
CADPRRGGLGNTIYF,TGTGCCGACCCCAGACGGGGGGGACTTGGAAACACCATATATTTT,TRBJ1-3,once,TRBV10-3,.
CASSRVAEANYGYTF,TGCGCCAGCAGCCGGGTTGCCGAAGCTAACTATGGCTACACCTTC,TRBJ1-2,.,TRBV4-1,.
CASTLSPGGGPSETQYF,TGTGCCAGCACCCTCTCCCCAGGGGGGGGGCCGTCGGAGACCCAGTACTTC,TRBJ2-5,.,TRBV7-2,.